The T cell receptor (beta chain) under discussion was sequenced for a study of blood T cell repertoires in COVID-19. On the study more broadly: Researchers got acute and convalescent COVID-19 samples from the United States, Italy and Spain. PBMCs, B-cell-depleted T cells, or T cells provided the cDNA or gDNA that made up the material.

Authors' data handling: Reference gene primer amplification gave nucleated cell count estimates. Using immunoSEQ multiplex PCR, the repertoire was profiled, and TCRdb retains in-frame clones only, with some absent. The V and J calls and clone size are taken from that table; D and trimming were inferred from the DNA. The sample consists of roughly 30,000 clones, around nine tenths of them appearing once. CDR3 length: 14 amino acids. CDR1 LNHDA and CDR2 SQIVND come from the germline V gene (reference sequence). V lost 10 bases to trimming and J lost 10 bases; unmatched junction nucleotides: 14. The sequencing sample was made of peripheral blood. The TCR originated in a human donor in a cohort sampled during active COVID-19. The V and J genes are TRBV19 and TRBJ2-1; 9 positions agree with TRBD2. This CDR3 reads CATRAREGAREQFF. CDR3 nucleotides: TGTGCCACCCGTGCGCGGGAGGGTGCCCGCGAGCAGTTCTTC.